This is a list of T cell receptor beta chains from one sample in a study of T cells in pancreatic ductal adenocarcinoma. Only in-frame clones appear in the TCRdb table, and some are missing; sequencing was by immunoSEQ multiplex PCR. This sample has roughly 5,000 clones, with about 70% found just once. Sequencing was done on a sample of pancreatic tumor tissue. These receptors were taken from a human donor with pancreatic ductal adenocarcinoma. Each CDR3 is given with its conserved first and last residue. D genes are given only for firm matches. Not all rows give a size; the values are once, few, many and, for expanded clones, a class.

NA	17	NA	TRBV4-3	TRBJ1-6	CASSLNAGTAANSPLHF	TGCGCCAGCAGCCTAAATGCCGGGACTGCTGCCAATTCACCCCTCCACTTT
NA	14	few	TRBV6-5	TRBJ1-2	CASSYGQGLYGYTF	TGTGCCAGCAGTTACGGGCAGGGACTCTATGGCTACACCTTC
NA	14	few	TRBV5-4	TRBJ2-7	CASSMETSRYEQYF	TGTGCCAGCAGCATGGAGACTAGTAGGTACGAGCAGTACTTC
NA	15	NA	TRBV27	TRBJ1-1	CASATSTEGATEAFF	TGTGCCAGCGCCACAAGTACGGAAGGGGCCACTGAAGCTTTCTTT
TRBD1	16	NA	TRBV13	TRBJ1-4	CASSLMTDRDHEKLFF	TGTGCCAGCAGCTTGATGACTGACAGGGACCATGAAAAACTGTTTTTT
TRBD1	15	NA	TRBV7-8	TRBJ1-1	CASSLQGAAGTEAFF	TGTGCCAGCAGCTTACAGGGGGCGGCGGGTACTGAAGCTTTCTTT
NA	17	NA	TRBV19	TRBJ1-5	CASSEVGGSYSNQPQHF	TGTGCCAGTAGCGAGGTGGGGGGATCGTATAGCAATCAGCCCCAGCATTTT
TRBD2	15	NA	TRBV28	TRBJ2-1	CASRVSGGYYNEQFF	TGTGCCAGCAGGGTTAGCGGGGGGTACTACAATGAGCAGTTCTTC
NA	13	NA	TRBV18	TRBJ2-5	CASSPGQKETQYF	TGTGCCAGCTCACCCGGACAGAAAGAGACCCAGTACTTC
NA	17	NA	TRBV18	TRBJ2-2	CASSPLQGRANTGELFF	TGTGCCAGCTCACCTTTACAGGGCCGTGCGAACACCGGGGAGCTGTTTTTT
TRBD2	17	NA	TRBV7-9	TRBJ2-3	CASSLALAGGATDTQYF	TGTGCCAGCAGCTTAGCGCTCGCCGGGGGGGCCACAGATACGCAGTATTTT
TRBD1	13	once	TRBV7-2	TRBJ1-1	CASSFQGGTEAFF	TGTGCCAGCAGCTTTCAGGGGGGCACTGAAGCTTTCTTT
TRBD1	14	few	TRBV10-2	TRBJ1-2	CASSPDRVYGGYTF	TGCGCCAGCAGTCCGGACAGGGTATACGGTGGCTACACCTTC
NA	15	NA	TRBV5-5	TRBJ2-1	CASSQEGGLKNEQFF	TGTGCCAGCAGCCAGGAGGGGGGGCTAAAGAATGAGCAGTTCTTC
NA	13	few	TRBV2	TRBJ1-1	CASRSRENTEAFF	TGTGCCAGCAGGAGCCGGGAGAACACTGAAGCTTTCTTT
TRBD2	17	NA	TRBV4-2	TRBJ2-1	CASSQIPAGGSYNEQFF	TGTGCCAGCAGCCAAATTCCAGCGGGGGGTTCCTACAATGAGCAGTTCTTC
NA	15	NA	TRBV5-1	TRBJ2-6	CASSAGWTGANVLTF	TGCGCCAGCAGCGCCGGGTGGACAGGGGCCAACGTCCTGACTTTC
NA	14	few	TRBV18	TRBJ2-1	CASSPFRGYNEQFF	TGTGCCAGCTCACCATTCAGGGGCTACAATGAGCAGTTCTTC
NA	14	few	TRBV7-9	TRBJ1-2	CASSLGSGNYGYTF	TGTGCCAGCAGCTTAGGCTCAGGGAACTATGGCTACACCTTC
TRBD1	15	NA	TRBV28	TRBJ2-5	CASATGVGYQETQYF	TGTGCCAGCGCCACAGGGGTTGGGTACCAAGAGACCCAGTACTTC
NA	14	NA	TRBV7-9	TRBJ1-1	CASSLAQGDTEAFF	TGTGCCAGCAGCTTAGCTCAAGGGGACACTGAAGCTTTCTTT
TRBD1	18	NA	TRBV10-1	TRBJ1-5	CASSGPGQGIGSNQPQHF	TGCGCCAGCAGTGGACCGGGACAGGGTATCGGAAGCAATCAGCCCCAGCATTTT
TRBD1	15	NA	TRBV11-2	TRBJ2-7	CASSLGPGQTYEQYF	TGTGCCAGCAGCTTAGGACCGGGACAGACCTACGAGCAGTACTTC
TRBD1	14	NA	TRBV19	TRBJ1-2	CASSPDRQGYGYTF	TGTGCCAGTAGCCCCGACCGACAGGGGTATGGCTACACCTTC
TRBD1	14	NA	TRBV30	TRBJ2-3	CAWKGDRGTDTQYF	TGTGCCTGGAAGGGGGACAGGGGCACAGATACGCAGTATTTT
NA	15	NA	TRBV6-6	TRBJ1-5	CASSKGGVYNQPQHF	TGTGCCAGCAGCAAAGGAGGCGTCTACAATCAGCCCCAGCATTTT
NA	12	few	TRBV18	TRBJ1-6	CASSPEGRPLHF	TGTGCCAGCTCACCAGAGGGCCGACCCCTCCACTTT
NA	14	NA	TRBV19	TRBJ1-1	CASNRPGAHHEAFF	TGTGCCAGTAATCGGCCAGGGGCGCACCATGAAGCTTTCTTT
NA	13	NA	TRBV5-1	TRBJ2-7	CASRVVTVNEQYF	TGCGCCAGCAGGGTCGTCACGGTAAACGAGCAGTACTTC
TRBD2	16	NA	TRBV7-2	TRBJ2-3	CASSRSAGGGKDTQYF	TGTGCCAGCAGCCGAAGTGCGGGGGGCGGAAAGGATACGCAGTATTTT
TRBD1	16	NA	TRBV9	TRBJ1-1	CASSVLTGDFRTEAFF	TGTGCCAGCAGCGTATTGACAGGGGACTTTCGAACTGAAGCTTTCTTT
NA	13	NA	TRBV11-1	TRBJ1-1	CASSLILNTEAFF	TGTGCCAGCAGCTTAATCCTAAACACTGAAGCTTTCTTT
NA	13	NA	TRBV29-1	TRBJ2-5	CSVEAEKQETQYF	TGCAGCGTAGAGGCTGAAAAACAAGAGACCCAGTACTTC
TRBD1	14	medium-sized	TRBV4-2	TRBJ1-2	CASSQDPGQYGYTF	TGTGCCAGCAGCCAAGATCCGGGACAGTATGGCTACACCTTC
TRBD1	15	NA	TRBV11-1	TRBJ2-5	CASSLAGTDQETQYF	TGTGCCAGCAGCTTAGCCGGGACAGACCAAGAGACCCAGTACTTC
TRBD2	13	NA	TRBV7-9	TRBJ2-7	CASDRGGQGEQYF	TGTGCCAGCGACCGGGGGGGCCAGGGCGAGCAGTACTTC
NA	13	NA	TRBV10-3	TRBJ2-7	CAITQLQGGEQYF	TGTGCCATCACTCAACTGCAGGGTGGTGAGCAGTACTTC